This T cell receptor (beta chain) was sequenced during a study of PD-1 blockade in classical Hodgkin lymphoma. The wider study: The study gave patients nivolumab 3 mg/kg intravenously every 2 weeks. Notes on the study in general: Diversity in CD4+ TCRs, unlike that measured in CD8+ TCRs, had risen significantly by C4D1. Reported findings placed baseline TCR diversity lower in newly diagnosed patients (compared with healthy donors).

Germline V gives CDR1 SGHVS, CDR2 FNYEAQ. V lost 3 bases to trimming and J lost 4 bases; unmatched junction nucleotides: 4. CDR3 size: 15 residues. About this clone itself: Its antigen remains unidentified.

Produced via immunoSEQ multiplex PCR; TCRdb's table is partial and in-frame only. Of around 44,000 clones in the sample, about 88% were seen once. All patients relapsed after autologous stem cell transplantation, and brentuximab vedotin exposure varied. This TCR came from a human donor with classical Hodgkin lymphoma. The source material was peripheral blood mononuclear cells (PBMCs), sampled before the second cycle of nivolumab. This chain connects TRBV7-6 to TRBJ2-1, with 9 bases lining up with TRBD1. The chain's CDR3 is CASSFGQGSYNEQFF. DNA of the CDR3: TGTGCCAGCAGCTTCGGACAGGGGTCATACAATGAGCAGTTCTTC.